The rows below give T cell receptor beta chains drawn from one sample of a study of beta chain features in type 1 diabetes. Using immunoSEQ multiplex PCR, the repertoire was profiled, and TCRdb retains in-frame clones only, with some absent. The sample contains 400,000 to 550,000 clones, about 10% of which appear only once. The sample comprised naive CD4+ T cells from blood. These receptors were obtained from a woman between 18 and 29 years old in good health. CDR3s leave out the opening cysteine and the closing phenylalanine or tryptophan. Fields, in order: clone size, J gene, V gene, CDR3 length, CDR3 protein. The size field is filled for only some rows; it gives once, few, many or a size class.

>.|TRBJ1-2|TRBV14|12
ASSQDLITYGYT
>few|TRBJ2-1|TRBV7-9|13
ASGSGYNSYNEQF
>.|TRBJ2-3|TRBV10-3|9
ASSGADTQY
>few|TRBJ1-6|TRBV2|11
ASSGTKNSPLH
>.|TRBJ2-6|TRBV29-1|17
SVDSGRAPPYSGANVLT
>.|TRBJ2-1|TRBV7-2|14
ASSRSGSIPSNEQF
>.|TRBJ1-1|TRBV4-3|12
ASSQDRASGTAF
>few|TRBJ1-1|TRBV29-1|7
SGGTEAF
>few|TRBJ2-7|TRBV7-9|12
ASSPTSGSYEQY
>.|TRBJ1-2|TRBV29-1|9
SVVQINGYT
>few|TRBJ2-6|TRBV7-3|13
ASSLNPGRANVLT
>.|TRBJ2-4|TRBV14|13
ASSQVGLAKNIQY
>few|TRBJ2-1|TRBV7-2|11
ASSSDRFNEQF
>few|TRBJ2-1|TRBV7-2|11
ASSVTSYNEQF